The present T cell receptor (beta chain) was sequenced within a study of blood T cells in healthy people across ages. Study findings and constraints: Calculation of diversity from one million T cells yielded estimates considered to be underestimates.

This clonotype was counted a few times. The antigen is unknown. With a J-beta primer mix and a sample-barcoded 5' primer, a second PCR ran about 6 to 11 cycles. Through a template-switch adaptor with 12 random nucleotides, each cDNA molecule received a tag. TCRdb reanalysed the 5' RACE reads using MiXCR and keeps one entry per CDR3 protein. Among 910,000 or so distinct CDR3 sequences, roughly half were seen once, and the ten largest hold roughly a fifth. V shed 2 bases and J shed 9 bases, with 27 bases lying between them. This CDR3 contains 18 residues. CDR1 and CDR2 from the germline V gene are SGHRS and YFSETQ. Each of the donors had 8 to 10 milliliters of peripheral blood drawn into EDTA-treated Vacutainer tubes.

The specimen sequenced was blood. This clonotype was obtained from a woman aged 60-70 years in good health. The chain links TRBV5-1 to TRBJ2-1; possible D gene TRBD1, 5 bases. CDR3 bases: TGCGCCAGCAGCTTAGGGCCTCAAGGGGCGGCCGATTGGGGTGAGCAGTTCTTC. Translation gives CASSLGPQGAADWGEQFF.